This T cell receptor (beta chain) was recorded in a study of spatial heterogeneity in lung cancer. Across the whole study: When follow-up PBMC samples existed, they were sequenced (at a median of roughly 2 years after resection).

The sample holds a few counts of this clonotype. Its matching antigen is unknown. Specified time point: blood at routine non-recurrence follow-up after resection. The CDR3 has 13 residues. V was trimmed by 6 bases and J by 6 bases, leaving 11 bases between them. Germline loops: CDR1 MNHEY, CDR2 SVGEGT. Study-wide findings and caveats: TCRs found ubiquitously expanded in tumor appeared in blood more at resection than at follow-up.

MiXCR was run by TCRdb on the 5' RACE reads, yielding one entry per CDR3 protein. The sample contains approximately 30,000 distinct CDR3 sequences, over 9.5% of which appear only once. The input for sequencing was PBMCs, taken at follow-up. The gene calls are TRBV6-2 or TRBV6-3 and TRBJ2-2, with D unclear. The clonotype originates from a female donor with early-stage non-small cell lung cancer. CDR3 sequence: CASSMLISGELFF. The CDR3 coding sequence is TGTGCCAGCAGCATGTTAATCTCCGGGGAGCTGTTTTTT.